Listed below are T cell receptor beta chains from one sample, sequenced in a study of graft-versus-host responses after intestinal transplantation. The table came from immunoSEQ multiplex PCR; TCRdb's copy has only in-frame clones and leaves some out. The sample carries some 15,000 clones, more than 65% recorded once. Sequenced material: ileum tissue, taken 27 days after intestinal transplant. These receptors were obtained from a human patient who received an intestinal transplant, so some T cells may come from the graft donor. Each CDR3 is given with its conserved first and last residue. Fields, in order: J gene, D gene, V gene, clone size, CDR3 protein, CDR3 DNA. D genes are given only for firm matches. Only part of the rows carry a size: once, few, many, or a class if the clone is expanded.

j_call: TRBJ2-2; d_call: TRBD1; v_call: TRBV2; clone_size: -; cdr3_aa: CASMDRVVTFPILHTGELFF; cdr3_nt: TGTGCCAGCATGGACAGGGTGGTAACCTTCCCTATACTGCACACCGGGGAGCTGTTTTTT
j_call: TRBJ1-1; d_call: TRBD1; v_call: TRBV6-6; clone_size: -; cdr3_aa: CASSSTGGHTEAFF; cdr3_nt: TGTGCCAGCAGTTCGACAGGGGGGCACACTGAAGCTTTCTTT
j_call: TRBJ1-6; d_call: -; v_call: TRBV6-5; clone_size: once; cdr3_aa: CASSYDFDSPLHF; cdr3_nt: TGTGCCAGCAGTTACGACTTCGATTCACCCCTCCACTTT
j_call: TRBJ2-3; d_call: -; v_call: TRBV7-8; clone_size: -; cdr3_aa: CASSPDYTGVTDTQYF; cdr3_nt: TGTGCCAGCAGCCCCGACTACACCGGGGTAACAGATACGCAGTATTTT
j_call: TRBJ2-3; d_call: TRBD2; v_call: TRBV13; clone_size: -; cdr3_aa: CASSSNGGSTDTQYF; cdr3_nt: TGTGCCAGCAGCTCCAACGGGGGGAGCACAGATACGCAGTATTTT
j_call: TRBJ2-1; d_call: -; v_call: TRBV2; clone_size: -; cdr3_aa: CASSGLRTEYNEQFF; cdr3_nt: TGTGCCAGCAGTGGTTTAAGGACAGAATACAATGAGCAGTTCTTC
j_call: TRBJ2-3; d_call: TRBD2; v_call: TRBV27; clone_size: -; cdr3_aa: CASSSRPKLAGDTDTQYF; cdr3_nt: TGTGCCAGCAGTTCCCGCCCCAAACTAGCGGGGGATACAGATACGCAGTATTTT
j_call: TRBJ2-5; d_call: -; v_call: TRBV28; clone_size: -; cdr3_aa: CASNTGETQYF; cdr3_nt: TGTGCCAGCAACACAGGGGAGACCCAGTACTTC
j_call: TRBJ2-1; d_call: -; v_call: TRBV6-1; clone_size: once; cdr3_aa: CASSEQERNEQFF; cdr3_nt: TGTGCCAGCAGTGAACAGGAACGGAATGAGCAGTTCTTC
j_call: TRBJ2-3; d_call: TRBD1; v_call: TRBV28; clone_size: -; cdr3_aa: CASRIPTGTGGFTDTQYF; cdr3_nt: TGTGCCAGCAGGATCCCTACGGGGACAGGGGGATTCACAGATACGCAGTATTTT
j_call: TRBJ1-5; d_call: -; v_call: TRBV7-2; clone_size: -; cdr3_aa: CASSSGGVEPQHF; cdr3_nt: TGTGCCAGCAGCTCCGGAGGGGTTGAGCCCCAGCATTTT
j_call: TRBJ1-5; d_call: TRBD1; v_call: TRBV19; clone_size: -; cdr3_aa: CASSPGTGGNQPQHF; cdr3_nt: TGTGCCAGTAGCCCCGGGACAGGGGGCAATCAGCCCCAGCATTTT
j_call: TRBJ2-4; d_call: -; v_call: TRBV7-9; clone_size: -; cdr3_aa: CASSSMGLGFAKNIQYF; cdr3_nt: TGTGCCAGCAGCTCTATGGGACTGGGGTTCGCCAAAAACATTCAGTACTTC
j_call: TRBJ2-2; d_call: -; v_call: TRBV6-5; clone_size: -; cdr3_aa: CASSLQGTGELFF; cdr3_nt: TGTGCCAGCAGTCTACAGGGTACCGGGGAGCTGTTTTTT
j_call: TRBJ1-1; d_call: -; v_call: TRBV6-1; clone_size: -; cdr3_aa: CASSDMPGLGTEAFF; cdr3_nt: TGTGCCAGCAGTGACATGCCAGGTTTGGGCACTGAAGCTTTCTTT
j_call: TRBJ1-2; d_call: TRBD1; v_call: TRBV4-3; clone_size: -; cdr3_aa: CASSPTRTGTGEHGYTF; cdr3_nt: TGCGCCAGCAGCCCAACCCGCACCGGGACAGGGGAACATGGCTACACCTTC
j_call: TRBJ2-1; d_call: -; v_call: TRBV7-9; clone_size: -; cdr3_aa: CASSLDYLQFF; cdr3_nt: TGTGCCAGCAGCTTAGATTATCTGCAGTTCTTC
j_call: TRBJ2-7; d_call: TRBD1; v_call: TRBV9; clone_size: few; cdr3_aa: CASSAGTGYEQYF; cdr3_nt: TGTGCCAGCAGCGCCGGGACAGGCTACGAGCAGTACTTC
j_call: TRBJ2-2; d_call: TRBD2; v_call: TRBV7-9; clone_size: medium-sized; cdr3_aa: CASSLIGRDPNTGELFF; cdr3_nt: TGTGCCAGCAGCTTGATTGGGAGGGACCCGAACACCGGGGAGCTGTTTTTT
j_call: TRBJ1-1; d_call: TRBD1; v_call: TRBV19; clone_size: -; cdr3_aa: CASRWDREAFF; cdr3_nt: TGTGCCAGTAGATGGGACAGGGAAGCTTTCTTT
j_call: TRBJ1-1; d_call: -; v_call: TRBV19; clone_size: -; cdr3_aa: CASKRTMNTEAFF; cdr3_nt: TGTGCCAGTAAACGGACAATGAACACTGAAGCTTTCTTT
j_call: TRBJ1-6; d_call: -; v_call: TRBV27; clone_size: -; cdr3_aa: CASSFSGRSSPLHF; cdr3_nt: TGTGCCAGCAGTTTCTCGGGGAGGAGCTCACCCCTCCACTTT
j_call: TRBJ2-3; d_call: TRBD2; v_call: TRBV18; clone_size: -; cdr3_aa: CASSLTSGGAINTQYF; cdr3_nt: TGTGCCAGCTCACTGACTAGCGGGGGGGCCATAAATACGCAGTATTTT
j_call: TRBJ1-6; d_call: -; v_call: TRBV6-1; clone_size: -; cdr3_aa: CASSEDQGTYNSPLHF; cdr3_nt: TGTGCCAGCAGTGAAGATCAGGGAACGTATAATTCACCCCTCCACTTT
j_call: TRBJ1-1; d_call: TRBD1; v_call: TRBV4-1; clone_size: -; cdr3_aa: CASSQDPGQGGNTEAFF; cdr3_nt: TGCGCCAGCAGCCAAGATCCGGGACAGGGAGGGAACACTGAAGCTTTCTTT
j_call: TRBJ1-2; d_call: -; v_call: TRBV18; clone_size: few; cdr3_aa: CASSPVGANYGYTF; cdr3_nt: TGTGCCAGCTCACCAGTCGGGGCTAACTATGGCTACACCTTC
j_call: TRBJ2-5; d_call: -; v_call: TRBV5-4; clone_size: -; cdr3_aa: CASSPGQPQETQYF; cdr3_nt: TGTGCCAGCAGCCCCGGACAGCCACAAGAGACCCAGTACTTC
j_call: TRBJ1-3; d_call: -; v_call: TRBV7-6; clone_size: -; cdr3_aa: CASSLSSGNTIYF; cdr3_nt: TGTGCCAGCAGCTTGAGCTCTGGAAACACCATATATTTT
j_call: TRBJ2-3; d_call: TRBD1; v_call: TRBV5-4; clone_size: -; cdr3_aa: CASSLFRDRSTDTQYF; cdr3_nt: TGTGCCAGCAGCTTGTTCCGGGACAGGAGCACAGATACGCAGTATTTT
j_call: TRBJ1-6; d_call: -; v_call: TRBV30; clone_size: -; cdr3_aa: CAWSPPSSYNSPLHF; cdr3_nt: TGTGCCTGGAGTCCCCCCAGCTCCTATAATTCACCCCTCCACTTT
j_call: TRBJ1-5; d_call: -; v_call: TRBV6-1; clone_size: -; cdr3_aa: CASHIKGNQPQHF; cdr3_nt: TGTGCCAGCCACATAAAGGGGAATCAGCCCCAGCATTTT
j_call: TRBJ1-2; d_call: -; v_call: TRBV7-9; clone_size: -; cdr3_aa: CASNLQGAGYTF; cdr3_nt: TGTGCCAGCAACCTTCAGGGTGCTGGCTACACCTTC
j_call: TRBJ1-1; d_call: -; v_call: TRBV11-3; clone_size: -; cdr3_aa: CASSLAQGTEAFF; cdr3_nt: TGTGCCAGCAGCTTAGCACAGGGCACTGAAGCTTTCTTT
j_call: TRBJ1-2; d_call: -; v_call: TRBV15; clone_size: -; cdr3_aa: CATSSDKSMGGIGYTF; cdr3_nt: TGTGCCACCAGCAGCGATAAAAGTATGGGAGGAATTGGCTACACCTTC
j_call: TRBJ2-3; d_call: -; v_call: TRBV5-1; clone_size: -; cdr3_aa: CASSLASLPTDTQYF; cdr3_nt: TGCGCCAGCAGCTTGGCTAGCCTCCCCACAGATACGCAGTATTTT
j_call: TRBJ2-6; d_call: -; v_call: TRBV29-1; clone_size: -; cdr3_aa: CSVPRTLPSGANVLTF; cdr3_nt: TGCAGCGTTCCCCGGACACTTCCCTCTGGGGCCAACGTCCTGACTTTC
j_call: TRBJ2-2; d_call: -; v_call: TRBV19; clone_size: -; cdr3_aa: CASRGRGMSTGELFF; cdr3_nt: TGTGCCAGTAGGGGCAGGGGAATGTCCACCGGGGAGCTGTTTTTT
j_call: TRBJ2-3; d_call: TRBD2; v_call: TRBV4-1; clone_size: -; cdr3_aa: CASSQEMTSGGFADTQYF; cdr3_nt: TGCGCCAGCAGCCAAGAAATGACTAGCGGGGGGTTCGCAGATACGCAGTATTTT
j_call: TRBJ2-2; d_call: -; v_call: TRBV18; clone_size: once; cdr3_aa: CASSPRQNTGELFF; cdr3_nt: TGTGCCAGCTCACCTCGACAGAACACCGGGGAGCTGTTTTTT
j_call: TRBJ2-1; d_call: -; v_call: TRBV27; clone_size: -; cdr3_aa: CASSLTGDQNNEQFF; cdr3_nt: TGTGCCAGCAGTTTAACAGGAGACCAGAACAATGAGCAGTTCTTC
j_call: TRBJ1-2; d_call: TRBD1; v_call: TRBV7-3; clone_size: once; cdr3_aa: CASSLSDRAGYTF; cdr3_nt: TGTGCCAGCAGCTTAAGCGACAGGGCGGGCTACACCTTC
j_call: TRBJ1-1; d_call: -; v_call: TRBV6-5; clone_size: -; cdr3_aa: CASSYSSVMNTEAFF; cdr3_nt: TGTGCCAGCAGTTACTCGAGCGTCATGAACACTGAAGCTTTCTTT
j_call: TRBJ2-2; d_call: -; v_call: TRBV7-7; clone_size: once; cdr3_aa: CASSLVSTGELFF; cdr3_nt: TGTGCTAGCAGCTTAGTTTCGACCGGGGAGCTGTTTTTT
j_call: TRBJ2-1; d_call: -; v_call: TRBV7-9; clone_size: -; cdr3_aa: CASSPTIQGLTYNEQFF; cdr3_nt: TGTGCCAGCAGCCCGACGATACAGGGACTAACATACAATGAGCAGTTCTTC
j_call: TRBJ2-5; d_call: TRBD1; v_call: TRBV27; clone_size: -; cdr3_aa: CASRTGGETQYF; cdr3_nt: TGTGCCAGCAGGACAGGGGGAGAGACCCAGTACTTC
j_call: TRBJ2-5; d_call: -; v_call: TRBV2; clone_size: -; cdr3_aa: CASEGGGTQYF; cdr3_nt: TGTGCCAGCGAGGGAGGGGGGACCCAGTACTTC
j_call: TRBJ2-2; d_call: TRBD2; v_call: TRBV4-1; clone_size: -; cdr3_aa: CASSQWGERGGTTGELFF; cdr3_nt: TGCGCCAGCAGCCAGTGGGGGGAGCGGGGGGGCACCACCGGGGAGCTGTTTTTT
j_call: TRBJ1-5; d_call: -; v_call: TRBV7-9; clone_size: medium-sized; cdr3_aa: CASSLGPGKNQPQHF; cdr3_nt: TGTGCCAGCAGCTTAGGTCCAGGGAAGAATCAGCCCCAGCATTTT
j_call: TRBJ1-3; d_call: -; v_call: TRBV6-5; clone_size: -; cdr3_aa: CASSSPGVGNTIYF; cdr3_nt: TGTGCCAGCAGTTCTCCAGGGGTGGGAAACACCATATATTTT
j_call: TRBJ1-1; d_call: -; v_call: TRBV5-1; clone_size: -; cdr3_aa: CASSPTVLLNRDYTEAFF; cdr3_nt: TGCGCCAGCAGCCCGACCGTTCTGCTTAATCGGGACTACACTGAAGCTTTCTTT
j_call: TRBJ1-2; d_call: -; v_call: TRBV21-1; clone_size: few; cdr3_aa: CASSKEGHGTYGYTF; cdr3_nt: TGTGCCAGCAGCAAAGAAGGACACGGAACCTATGGCTACACCTTC
j_call: TRBJ1-6; d_call: -; v_call: TRBV4-3; clone_size: -; cdr3_aa: CASSQFTGTYNSPLHF; cdr3_nt: TGCGCCAGCAGCCAGTTTACAGGCACCTATAATTCACCCCTCCACTTT
j_call: TRBJ1-5; d_call: -; v_call: TRBV19; clone_size: -; cdr3_aa: CASSLAGGAWQPQHF; cdr3_nt: TGTGCCAGTAGTCTGGCGGGGGGGGCATGGCAGCCCCAGCATTTT